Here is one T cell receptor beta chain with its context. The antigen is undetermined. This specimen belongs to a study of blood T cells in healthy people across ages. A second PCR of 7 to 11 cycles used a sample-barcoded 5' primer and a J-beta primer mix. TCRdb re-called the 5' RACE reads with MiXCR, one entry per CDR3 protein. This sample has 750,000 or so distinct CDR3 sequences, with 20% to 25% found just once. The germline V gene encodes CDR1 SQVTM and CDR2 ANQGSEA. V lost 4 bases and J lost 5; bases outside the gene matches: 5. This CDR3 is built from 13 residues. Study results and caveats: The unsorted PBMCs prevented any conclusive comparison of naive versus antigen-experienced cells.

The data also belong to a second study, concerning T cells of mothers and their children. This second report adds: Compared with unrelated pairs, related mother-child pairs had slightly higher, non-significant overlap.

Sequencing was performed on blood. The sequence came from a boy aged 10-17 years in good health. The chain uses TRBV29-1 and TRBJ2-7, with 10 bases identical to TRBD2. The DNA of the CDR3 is TGCAGCGTTGTGTTAGCGGGAGGCGACGAGCAGTACTTC. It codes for CSVVLAGGDEQYF.